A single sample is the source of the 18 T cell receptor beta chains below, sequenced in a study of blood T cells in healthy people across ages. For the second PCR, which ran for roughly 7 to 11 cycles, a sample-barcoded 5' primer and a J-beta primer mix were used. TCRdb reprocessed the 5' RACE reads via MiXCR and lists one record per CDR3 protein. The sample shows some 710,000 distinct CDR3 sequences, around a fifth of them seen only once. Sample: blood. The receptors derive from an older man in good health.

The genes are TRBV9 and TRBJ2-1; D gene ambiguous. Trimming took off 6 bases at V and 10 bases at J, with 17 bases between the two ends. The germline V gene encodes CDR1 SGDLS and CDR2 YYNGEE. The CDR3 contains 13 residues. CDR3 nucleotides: TGTGCCAGCACCAACTTACTGACTGGAGAGCAGTTCTTC. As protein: CASTNLLTGEQFF.

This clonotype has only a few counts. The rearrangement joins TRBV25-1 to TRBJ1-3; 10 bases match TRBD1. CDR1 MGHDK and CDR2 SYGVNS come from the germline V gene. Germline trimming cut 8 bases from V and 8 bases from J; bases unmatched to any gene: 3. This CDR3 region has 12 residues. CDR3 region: CASCGQGDTIYF. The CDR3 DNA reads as TGTGCCAGCTGCGGACAGGGGGACACCATATATTTT.

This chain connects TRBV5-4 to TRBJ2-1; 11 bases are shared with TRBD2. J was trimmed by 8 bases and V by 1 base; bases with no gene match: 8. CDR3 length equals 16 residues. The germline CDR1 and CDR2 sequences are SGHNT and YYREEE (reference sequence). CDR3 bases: TGTGCCAGCAGCTTGCAACTAGCGGGAGTTAGGGATGAGCAGTTCTTC. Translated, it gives CASSLQLAGVRDEQFF.

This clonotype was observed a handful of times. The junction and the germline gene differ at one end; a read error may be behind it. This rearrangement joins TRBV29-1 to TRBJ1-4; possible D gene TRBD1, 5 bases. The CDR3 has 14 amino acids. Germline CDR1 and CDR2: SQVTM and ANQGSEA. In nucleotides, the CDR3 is TGCAGCGTTTTGAACCAGGGACCTAATGAAAAACTGTCTTTT. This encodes CSVLNQGPNEKLSF.

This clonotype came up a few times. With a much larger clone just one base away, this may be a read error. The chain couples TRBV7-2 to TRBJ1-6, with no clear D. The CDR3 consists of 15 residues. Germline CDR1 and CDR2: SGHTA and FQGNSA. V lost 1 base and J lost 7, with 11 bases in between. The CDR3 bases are TGTGCCAGCAGCTTAGTCCGGACTCTGAATTCACCCCTCCACTTT. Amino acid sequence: CASSLVRTLNSPLHF.

CDR3 DNA: TGCAGCGCTAGGACAGGGGGCGGGGATGGCTACACCTTC. This gives the protein CSARTGGGDGYTF. V is TRBV29-1 and J is TRBJ1-2; 11 nucleotides line up with TRBD1. The ends lost 7 bases at V and 6 bases at J; junction bases unmatched: 7. Germline V gives CDR1 SQVTM, CDR2 ANQGSEA. The CDR3 loop spans 13 amino acids.

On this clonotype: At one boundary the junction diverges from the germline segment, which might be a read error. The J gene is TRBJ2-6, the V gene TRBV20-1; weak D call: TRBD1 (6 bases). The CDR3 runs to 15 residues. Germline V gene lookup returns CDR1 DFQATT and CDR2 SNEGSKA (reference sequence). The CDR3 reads CSTILQGAGANVLAF. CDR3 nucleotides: TGCAGTACTATATTACAGGGAGCTGGGGCCAACGTCCTGGCTTTC.

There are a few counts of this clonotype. The CDR3 bases are TGTGCCAGCAGTTTAGCTGATAACCTCTATGGCTACACCTTC. It translates to CASSLADNLYGYTF. The V gene is TRBV12-3 or TRBV12-4, the J gene TRBJ1-2; D gene ambiguous. This CDR3 is built from 14 residues. With 0 bases removed from V and 4 bases from J, the gap between germline ends came to 9 bases.

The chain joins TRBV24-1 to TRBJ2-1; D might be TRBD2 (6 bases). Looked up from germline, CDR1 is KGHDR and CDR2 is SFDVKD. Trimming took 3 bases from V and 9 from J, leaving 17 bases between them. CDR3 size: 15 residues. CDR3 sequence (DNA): TGTGCCACCAGTGATCTGGGAGCTAGCGAGGGTGAGCAGTTCTTC. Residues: CATSDLGASEGEQFF.

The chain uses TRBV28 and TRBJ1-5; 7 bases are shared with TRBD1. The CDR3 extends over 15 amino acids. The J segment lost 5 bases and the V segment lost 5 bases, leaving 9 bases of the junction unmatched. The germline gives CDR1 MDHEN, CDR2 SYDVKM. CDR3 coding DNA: TGTGCCAGCAGTGGGTCAGGGGGGAGACATCAGCCCCAGCATTTT. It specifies CASSGSGGRHQPQHF.

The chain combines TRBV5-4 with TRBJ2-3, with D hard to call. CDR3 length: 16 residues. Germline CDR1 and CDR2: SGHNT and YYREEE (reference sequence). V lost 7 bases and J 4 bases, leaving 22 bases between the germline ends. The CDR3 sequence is CASAPLSYSNSDTQYF. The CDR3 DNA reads TGTGCCAGCGCCCCTTTAAGCTATAGCAACTCAGATACGCAGTATTTT.

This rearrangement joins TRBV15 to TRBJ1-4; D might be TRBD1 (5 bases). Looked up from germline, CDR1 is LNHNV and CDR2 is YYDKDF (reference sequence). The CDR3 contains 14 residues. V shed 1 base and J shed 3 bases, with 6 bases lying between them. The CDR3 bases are TGTGCCACCAGCAGAGTGGGGGCTAATGAAAAACTGTTTTTT. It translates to CATSRVGANEKLFF.

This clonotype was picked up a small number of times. CDR3 sequence: CSVAAPGALETQYF. The CDR3 bases are TGCAGCGTTGCCGCACCGGGGGCGCTGGAGACCCAGTACTTC. The chain has TRBV29-1 and TRBJ2-5, with D possibly called TRBD1 or TRBD2 (6 bases each). V lost 4 bases to trimming and J lost 5 bases, with 17 bases between them. CDR3 size: 14 residues. From germline, CDR1 is SQVTM and CDR2 ANQGSEA.

In DNA, the CDR3 is TGTGCCAGCAGCCTTCCAGGGACGGGGAGCTACGAGCAGTACTTC. This codes for CASSLPGTGSYEQYF. The chain uses TRBV14 and TRBJ2-7; tentatively, D is TRBD1 or TRBD2 (5 bases each). The CDR3 contains 15 residues. From germline, CDR1 is SGHDN and CDR2 FVKESK. V lost 4 bases to trimming and J lost 3 bases, with 16 bases between them.

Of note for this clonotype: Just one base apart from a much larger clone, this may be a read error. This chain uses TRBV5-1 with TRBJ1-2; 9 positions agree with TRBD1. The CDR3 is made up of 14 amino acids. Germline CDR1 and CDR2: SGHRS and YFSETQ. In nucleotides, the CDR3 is TGCTCCAGCAGCTTGGAGGGACAGGGCTATGGCTACACCTTC. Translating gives CSSSLEGQGYGYTF.

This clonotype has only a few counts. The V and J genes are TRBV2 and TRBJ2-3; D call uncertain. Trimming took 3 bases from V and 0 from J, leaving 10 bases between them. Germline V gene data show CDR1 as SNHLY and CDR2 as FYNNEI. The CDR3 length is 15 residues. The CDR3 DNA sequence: TGTGCCAGCAGTGAGGAAAGAATTAGCACAGATACGCAGTATTTT. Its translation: CASSEERISTDTQYF. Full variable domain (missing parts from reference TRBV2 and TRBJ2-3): EPEVTQTPSHQVTQMGQEVILRCVPISNHLYFYWYRQILGQKVEFLVSFYNNEISEKSEIFDDQFSVERPDGSNFTLKIRSTKLEDSAMYFCASSEERISTDTQYFGPGTRLTVL.

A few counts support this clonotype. CDR3 nucleotides: TGTGCCATCAGTGAGCAAGGGGGCGTAATGAACACTGAAGCTTTCTTT. Translated: CAISEQGGVMNTEAFF. The rearrangement uses TRBV10-3 and TRBJ1-1; 7 bases map to TRBD1. The V segment lost 2 bases and the J segment 0 bases; nucleotides outside the gene matches: 6. CDR1 is ENHRY and CDR2 is SYGVKD in the germline V gene. The CDR3 contains 16 residues.

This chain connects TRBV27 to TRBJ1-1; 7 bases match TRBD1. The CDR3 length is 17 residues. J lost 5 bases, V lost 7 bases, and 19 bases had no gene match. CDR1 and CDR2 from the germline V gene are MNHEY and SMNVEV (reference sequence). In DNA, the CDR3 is TGTGCCAGCAACCCCGTCGGGGCAGGGGGTCGATGGACTGAAGCTTTCTTT. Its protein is CASNPVGAGGRWTEAFF.